Presented here are 20 T cell receptor beta chains from one specimen sequenced in a study of shared T cell receptors in the human thymus. Assay used: immunoSEQ multiplex PCR; TCRdb lists only in-frame clones, some missing. The data contain about 660,000 clones, more than 75% of them singletons. Another study also made use of these data, one on human thymus T cells.

The sequencing input was thymocytes. The receptors were sampled from a boy under three years old with a congenital heart defect.

This clone occurred once. The chain is built from TRBV2 and TRBJ1-5; 10 bases match TRBD1. Unmatched junction bases numbered 9, after V lost 6 bases and J lost 1 base. This CDR3 contains 17 residues. Germline CDR1 reads SNHLY; CDR2 reads FYNNEI. The CDR3 bases are TGTGCCAGCAGGTCCCGGGACAGGGGACCCAGCAATCAGCCCCAGCATTTT. Residues: CASRSRDRGPSNQPQHF.

This rearrangement joins TRBV13 to TRBJ2-5; the D gene is possibly TRBD1 (5 bases). The V end lost 4 bases, the J end lost 5 bases, and 20 bases lay between the germline ends. From germline, CDR1 is PRHDT and CDR2 FYEKMQ (reference sequence). The CDR3 loop spans 16 amino acids. The CDR3 nucleotides read TGTGCCAGCAGCTATCCTAAGGGCCCAAAGGGGGAGACCCAGTACTTC. Protein product: CASSYPKGPKGETQYF.

This chain uses TRBV2 with TRBJ2-1; perhaps TRBD2 as D (5 bases). Germline CDR1 and CDR2: SNHLY and FYNNEI. The CDR3 consists of 16 residues. Trimming left V 5 bases short and J 6 bases short, with 20 bases between. CDR3 nucleotides: TGTGCCAGCAGTTTTAGCCGGACGCGGGTTAGCAATGAGCAGTTCTTC. Translated: CASSFSRTRVSNEQFF.

The rearrangement links TRBV29-1 to TRBJ1-5; the match to TRBD1 covers 8 bases. CDR3 length: 13 amino acids. From germline, CDR1 is SQVTM and CDR2 ANQGSEA. The ends lost 4 bases at V and 3 bases at J; junction bases unmatched: 2. DNA of the CDR3: TGCAGCGTTGTGACAGGGGACAATCAGCCCCAGCATTTT. Its protein product is CSVVTGDNQPQHF.

The V call is TRBV4-1, the J call TRBJ2-7; D remains unclear. V lost 0 bases and J 4 bases, leaving 7 bases between the germline ends. The germline V gene encodes CDR1 MGHRA and CDR2 YSYEKL. The CDR3 has 13 amino acids. CDR3 DNA sequence: TGCGCCAGCAGCCAAGATCTAATTTACGAGCAGTACTTC. Residues: CASSQDLIYEQYF.

CDR3 residues: CASSFLVYGYTF. CDR3 DNA: TGTGCCAGCAGTTTCCTAGTCTATGGCTACACCTTC. The chain combines TRBV28 with TRBJ1-2; the D is unclear. In germline, CDR1 is MDHEN, CDR2 SYDVKM. V dropped 3 bases and J dropped 4 bases, with 6 bases sitting between them. The CDR3 runs 12 residues.

The chain recombines TRBV19 with TRBJ1-5; D is undetermined. Germline V lookup: CDR1 LNHDA, CDR2 SQIVND (reference sequence). This CDR3 is 14 amino acids long. V was pared by 5 bases and J by 4 bases, with 12 bases between. CDR3 nucleotides: TGTGCCAGTAGTCAACCCGGTAAAAATCAGCCCCAGCATTTT. The encoded protein is CASSQPGKNQPQHF.

This sequence joins TRBV7-2 and TRBJ2-7; D not certain. Per germline, CDR1 SGHTA and CDR2 FQGNSA. The CDR3 contains 14 residues. The germline V and J ends were trimmed by 5 bases and 0 bases, with 11 bases remaining between them. The CDR3 DNA reads as TGTGCCAGCAGCGTAGACACCAGCTCCTACGAGCAGTACTTC. Protein sequence: CASSVDTSSYEQYF.

This chain connects TRBV4-2 to TRBJ2-7, with 8 bases identical to TRBD1. Per the germline V gene, CDR1 is LGHNA and CDR2 is YNFKEQ. The J segment lost 0 bases and the V segment lost 0 bases, leaving 7 bases of the junction unmatched. The CDR3 runs to 17 residues. Written as DNA, the CDR3 is TGTGCCAGCAGCCAAGATCGGGGACAGGCGTACTCCTACGAGCAGTACTTC. Its translation: CASSQDRGQAYSYEQYF.

This clone was recorded only once. The chain carries TRBV5-8 and TRBJ2-7; no clear D gene. Trimming pared 0 bases from V and 2 bases from J, leaving 12 bases between. CDR1 is SGHTS and CDR2 is YDEGEE in the germline V gene. The CDR3 is 15 amino acids. The CDR3 DNA is TGTGCCAGCAGCTTGGCCATCTGTACGGCCTACGAGCAGTACTTC. Residues: CASSLAICTAYEQYF.

This sequence joins TRBV28 and TRBJ1-4; TRBD1 agrees at 7 bases. The junction had 8 bases not matched to a gene; V was cut back by 6 bases and J by 13 bases. Germline V gives CDR1 MDHEN, CDR2 SYDVKM. This CDR3 has 12 amino acids. In DNA, the CDR3 is TGTGCCAGCAGCACACCGACAGGGCTACTGTTTTTT. This codes for CASSTPTGLLFF. The full variable domain, rest sourced from reference TRBV28 and TRBJ1-4, is DVKVTQSSRYLVKRTGEKVFLECVQDMDHENMFWYRQDPGLGLRLIYFSYDVKMKEKGDIPEGYSVSREKKERFSLILESASTNQTSMYLCASSTPTGLLFFGSGTQLSVL.

The chain is built from TRBV10-3 and TRBJ2-5, with 9 bases identical to TRBD1. This CDR3 spans 16 amino acids. V was pared by 4 bases and J by 1 base, with 7 bases of the junction left unmatched. Germline-derived CDR1 and CDR2 are ENHRY and SYGVKD. This chain's CDR3 is CAISGVGQGLQETQYF. CDR3 nucleotide sequence: TGTGCCATCAGTGGAGTGGGACAGGGACTCCAAGAGACCCAGTACTTC.

This chain joins TRBV28 and TRBJ2-7; 10 bases line up with TRBD2. This CDR3 spans 16 amino acids. The V gene end was trimmed by 4 bases and the J gene end by 3 bases; junction bases not matched to a gene: 9. Looked up from germline, CDR1 is MDHEN and CDR2 is SYDVKM. The DNA of the CDR3 is TGTGCCAGCAGTTATCGTCGGCTAGCGGGAGTCTACGAGCAGTACTTC. It codes for CASSYRRLAGVYEQYF.

The genes are TRBV5-6 and TRBJ1-2; D is ambiguous. Deletions cut 4 bases from V and 7 bases from J, with 23 bases between. This CDR3 has 16 amino acids. Germline lookup yields CDR1 SGHDT and CDR2 YYEEEE. CDR3 nucleotide sequence: TGTGCCAGCAGCCCAGCCTCACCCGGGAGAGATGGTGGCTACACCTTC. Translating gives CASSPASPGRDGGYTF. Filled out from reference TRBV5-6 and TRBJ1-2, the complete variable domain reads DAGVTQSPTHLIKTRGQQVTLRCSPKSGHDTVSWYQQALGQGPQFIFQYYEEEERQRGNFPDRFSGHQFPNYSSELNVNALLLGDSALYLCASSPASPGRDGGYTFGSGTRLTVV.

This rearrangement joins TRBV18 to TRBJ2-5; the D gene is possibly TRBD2 (6 bases). Germline CDR1 and CDR2: KGHSH and LQKENI. V was pared by 1 base and J by 4 bases, with 13 bases between. The CDR3 loop spans 15 amino acids. This CDR3 reads CASSPLSGSGETQYF. CDR3 coding DNA: TGTGCCAGCTCACCACTTTCCGGGAGCGGAGAGACCCAGTACTTC.

On this clone: At one end the junction does not follow the germline gene, possibly because of a read error. The rearrangement joins TRBV7-7 to TRBJ2-3, with TRBD2 as a possible D gene (5 bases). The germline V gene has CDR1 SSHAT and CDR2 FNYEAQ (reference sequence). The CDR3 runs 13 residues. Here the CDR3 DNA reads TGTGCTAGCAGCCAAGGAGGAGAATATACGCAGTATTTT. It codes for CASSQGGEYTQYF.

The chain joins TRBV14 to TRBJ2-2; perhaps TRBD1 as D (5 bases). V was shortened by 0 bases and J by 1 base, with 15 bases between the two germline ends. This CDR3 is built from 18 residues. CDR1 is SGHDN, CDR2 FVKESK, per germline. The CDR3 is CASSQEGPRAENTGELFF. The CDR3 nucleotides are TGTGCCAGCAGCCAAGAGGGGCCCCGAGCCGAGAACACCGGGGAGCTGTTTTTT.

The chain recombines TRBV27 with TRBJ2-3; 10 nucleotides align to TRBD1. J gave up 3 bases and V 0 bases, and 6 bases lay outside the gene matches. Germline CDR1 MNHEY, CDR2 SMNVEV (reference sequence). The CDR3 totals 17 residues. The CDR3 sequence is CASSLSSRDRGTDTQYF. The CDR3 DNA reads TGTGCCAGCAGTTTATCGAGCCGGGACAGGGGTACAGATACGCAGTATTTT.

The chain has TRBV15 and TRBJ2-7, with D possibly TRBD1 on 5 matching bases. CDR1 LNHNV and CDR2 YYDKDF come from the germline V gene (reference sequence). CDR3 size: 13 residues. V lost 0 bases and J lost 5, with 8 bases in between. CDR3 sequence (DNA): TGTGCCACCAGCAGAGATGGCAGGGACGAGCAGTACTTC. It codes for CATSRDGRDEQYF.

This clone was counted once. The V and J genes are TRBV7-2 and TRBJ1-2; no clear D. The V end lost 1 base, the J end lost 4 bases, and 19 bases lay between the germline ends. The CDR3 runs 17 residues. Germline V gene lookup returns CDR1 SGHTA and CDR2 FQGNSA. CDR3 loop: CASSLGPQAGLGYGYTF. As DNA, the CDR3 is TGTGCCAGCAGCTTAGGCCCGCAGGCGGGGTTGGGCTATGGCTACACCTTC.